Described below is a single T cell receptor (beta chain) sequence and its context. Its antigen is not yet known. The sample is drawn from a study of CXCR3-negative and CXCR3-positive naive CD8 T cells (dated by TCRdb to the late 2010s). A note on the overall study: Some 130 million TRB reads were obtained in total, roughly 1.5 +/- 0.3 million reads per library. The diversity and physicochemical repertoire analyses included roughly ten donors pooled from two independent experiments. Naive subsets from several donors and memory cells from 3 donors were included in the TRBV-TRBJ cluster analysis. What the work shows at the level of the full study, not this receptor alone: Because surface CD5, which has been linked to self-reactivity in mice, was comparable between naive subsets, TCR interaction strength was also inferred from TRB CDR3 physicochemical properties. Compared with CXCR3-negative naive cells, CXCR3-positive naive cells had TRB CDR3s with higher hydrophobicity (lower Kidera factor 4), lower energy, and higher strength and volume indices. Freshly isolated PBMCs were used for most assays because CXCR3 expression went down partially after cryopreservation. Comparably high repertoire diversity was found in both naive subsets, whereas much lower repertoire diversity was found in memory CD8+ T cells. Within the same donor, TRBV-TRBJ usage looked similar between naive CXCR3-negative and CXCR3-positive cells, but memory cells had distinct patterns.

CDR1 and CDR2 are drawn from the germline V gene: MGHRA, YSYEKL. CDR3 length: 14 amino acids, cysteine to phenylalanine. There is no recorded DNA. The sample was run on a NextSeq 550. The Human TCR Profiling Kit (MiLaboratory) was used to make UMI-labeled 5' RACE TRB cDNA libraries. cDNA synthesis used the entire amount of extracted RNA, and PCR amplification then used the entire amount of cDNA produced. Libraries were prepared in parallel with an identical number of PCR cycles. The paper's data handling went like this. About 53,000 +/- 9,400 unique UMI-labeled TRB cDNA molecules per library were extracted with MIGEC and MiXCR, with at least two reads per UMI required. An average of approximately 40,000 +/- 10,000 functional in-frame TRB CDR3 nucleotide clonotypes without stop codons was found per library. After downsampling to 5000 UMI-labeled TRB molecules per sample, diversity metrics such as normalized Shannon-Wiener and Chao1 were calculated in VDJtools. VDJtools was used to calculate clonotype-size-weighted physicochemical properties of the central five CDR3 residues, namely interaction energy, strength, volume and Kidera factor 4. The reads went through TCRdb reprocessing, and each CDR3 protein sequence gets one entry with no DNA. These V and J calls rely on TCRdb rather than the paper's analysis. The table kept for this sample lists tens of thousands of distinct CDR3 sequences. The top ten clones comprise 1.1% of the sample.

For every CD8+ T cell subset, 250,000 to 300,000 cells were flow-sorted straight into RLT lysis buffer, and each subset was sorted in triplicate. Naive CD8+ T cells were defined stringently as CD45RO-CCR7+CD27+CD95- to exclude memory contaminants. Peripheral blood mononuclear cells were isolated from buffy coats by standard density gradient centrifugation. A FACSAria III was used to flow-sort naive CXCR3-negative and CXCR3-positive CD8+ T cells. Total RNA was extracted from sorted cells using an RNeasy Mini Kit. In this chain, TRBV4-1 is recombined with TRBJ2-7; TCRdb returns TRBD1, unconfirmable since there is no DNA. The sample taken for sequencing was naive CXCR3- CD8+ T cells from blood. The cell subset or site tag for this specimen amounts to: CD45RO-CCR7+CD27+CD95- naive CD8+ T cells lacking CXCR3 (TNR3-). The TCR sequence derives from a human donor in good health. Some clones in this sample may be carry-over from other donors' samples. The CDR3 sequence is CASSQDMGAEGQYF.